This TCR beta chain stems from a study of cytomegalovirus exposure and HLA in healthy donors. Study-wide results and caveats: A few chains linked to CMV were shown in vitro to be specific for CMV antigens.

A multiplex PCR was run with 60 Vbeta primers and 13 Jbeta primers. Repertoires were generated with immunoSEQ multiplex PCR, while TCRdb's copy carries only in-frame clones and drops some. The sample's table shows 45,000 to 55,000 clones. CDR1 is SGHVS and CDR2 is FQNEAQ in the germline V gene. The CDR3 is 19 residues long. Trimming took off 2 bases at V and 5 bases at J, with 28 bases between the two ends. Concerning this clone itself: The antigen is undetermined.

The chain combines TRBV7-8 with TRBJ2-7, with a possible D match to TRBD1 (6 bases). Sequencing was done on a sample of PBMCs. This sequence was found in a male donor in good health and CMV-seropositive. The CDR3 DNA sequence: TGTGCCAGCAGCTTAAAAAGGGGATTGACAGGATGGGTAATGAACGAGCAGTACTTC. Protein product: CASSLKRGLTGWVMNEQYF.